This T cell receptor beta chain was retrieved from a study of blood T cells in healthy people across ages. In germline, CDR1 is MNHEY, CDR2 SVGEGT. The CDR3 contains 16 residues. Deletions cut 6 bases from V and 2 bases from J, with 16 bases between. A sample-barcoded 5' primer and a J-beta primer mix were used in a second PCR of roughly 7 to 11 cycles. At least 2.5 million CDR3-containing paired-end reads were obtained per sample. TCRdb reprocessed the 5' RACE reads via MiXCR and lists one record per CDR3 protein. The profile shows some 920,000 distinct CDR3 sequences, approximately 50% of them singletons.

Sequencing input: blood. The clonotype was recovered from a woman aged 60-75 years in good health. The J gene is TRBJ2-2, the V gene TRBV6-2 or TRBV6-3, with D possibly called TRBD1 or TRBD2 (5 bases each). CDR3 in amino acids: CASSLLRGENTGELFF. CDR3 DNA: TGTGCCAGCAGCCTCCTGAGAGGGGAAAACACCGGGGAGCTGTTTTTT.